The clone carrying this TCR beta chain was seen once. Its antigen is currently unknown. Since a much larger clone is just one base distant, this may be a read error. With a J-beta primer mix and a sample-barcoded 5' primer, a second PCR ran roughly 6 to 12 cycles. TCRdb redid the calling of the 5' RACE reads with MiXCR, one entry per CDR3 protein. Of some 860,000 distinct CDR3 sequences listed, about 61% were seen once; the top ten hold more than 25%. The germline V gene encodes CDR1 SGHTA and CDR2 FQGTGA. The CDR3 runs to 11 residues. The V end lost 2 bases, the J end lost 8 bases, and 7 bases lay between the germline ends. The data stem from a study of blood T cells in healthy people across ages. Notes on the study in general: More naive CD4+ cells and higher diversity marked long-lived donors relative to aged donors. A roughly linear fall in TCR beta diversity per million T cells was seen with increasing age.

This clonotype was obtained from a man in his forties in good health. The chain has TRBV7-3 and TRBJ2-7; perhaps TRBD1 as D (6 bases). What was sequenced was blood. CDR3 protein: CASSLGDKQYF. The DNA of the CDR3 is TGTGCCAGCAGCTTAGGGGACAAGCAGTACTTC.